Given below is one T cell receptor beta chain in context. No antigen is known for it. The library relied on 5' RACE. The input for every TCR library was 3500 ng of total RNA. For each sample, cDNA synthesis with SMARTScribe reverse transcriptase was split into eight separate reactions. During cDNA synthesis, template switching introduced unique molecular identifiers that contained a 6-nucleotide sample barcode. TCRalpha and TCRbeta cDNA was amplified in two nested PCRs of 16 and 9 cycles, and bead purification was carried out after each PCR. Before amplification, the cDNA was treated with uracil DNA-glycosylase and purified using the QIAquick PCR purification kit. The second PCR added Illumina TruSeq-compatible adapters along with sample-specific barcodes. TapeStation and Qubit were used to check library quality and concentration, and 5 ng of each library went into the pool. Sequencing of the pooled libraries was done on an Illumina HiSeq2500 single-index Rapid Run using custom sequencing primers and 2 x 100 bp reads. On the authors' methods: MiGEC version 1.2.6 was used for UMI-based consensus assembly to correct PCR and sequencing errors. MiXCR version 2.1.1 was used for V(D)J alignment, clonotype assembly and CDR3 extraction. Gene usage, clonotype sharing and MAIT/NKT TCR abundance were normalised by analysing the top 1000, 10 000 and 20 000 clonotypes per sample. Diversity was computed as the inverse Simpson index with the vegan R package after downsampling to 27 000 UMIs. Paired Mann-Whitney U tests were applied to discordant twin pairs, and Benjamini-Hochberg correction was used for multiple testing. TCRdb reprocessed the reads; each CDR3 protein sequence makes one entry, and DNA is unavailable. It is TCRdb's table, rather than the study itself, that gives the V and J calls and clone size. The sample's table lists a count of approximately 120,000 distinct CDR3 sequences. The ten top clones hold about an eighth of the sample.

From each donor, an approximately 2.3 ml peripheral blood sample was collected into PAXgene tubes and kept at -80 degrees C. Without T cell sorting, total RNA was isolated from whole blood using the PAXgene blood miRNA kit on an automated QIAcube. Peripheral blood from monozygotic twin pairs who were concordant or discordant for inflammatory bowel disease underwent deep TCRalpha and TCRbeta repertoire profiling using unique molecular barcoding. Smoking habits were recorded for all twin pairs, and each individual was classified as a current, former or never smoker. These data belong to a study of monozygotic twins with inflammatory bowel disease (dated by TCRdb to the late 2010s). Background for the entire study: The full study comprised about 28 monozygotic twin pairs: nine German pairs (four IBD-concordant, five IBD-discordant) and 19 IBD-discordant Danish pairs. Within discordant pairs, disease-associated traits were sought mainly by comparing IBD patients with their genetically identical healthy co-twins. Each individual had, on average, about 151 000 unique TCRalpha sequences and 181 000 unique TCRbeta sequences available for analysis.

The germline V gene gives CDR1 as SGHTA and CDR2 as FQGNSA. The CDR3 spans 14 residues, from the cysteine through the phenylalanine. Only the protein is available. Broader findings and caveats from the paper: Repertoire similarity did not differ between concordant and discordant twins, which could be due to limited statistical power. IBD patients shared fewer clonotypes with other individuals than healthy twins did, most markedly in patients showing signs of disease activity. Background noise and inter-individual variability may have been introduced into the repertoires by the differing immunosuppressive treatments among patients. A decrease in TCRbeta repertoire diversity, as measured by inverse Simpson index, was observed in IBD patients compared with their healthy co-twins. The analysis was unable to tell different T cell subtypes apart. The results gave no support for a single strong signal or clonotype linked to IBD.

Rearrangement joined TRBV7-2 to TRBJ1-2; TCRdb indicates TRBD1, and absent DNA this call remains unverified. Input material: blood. The TCR originated in a human donor with ulcerative colitis or Crohn's disease, or a healthy co-twin of an affected twin (not recorded which). For the CDR3, the sequence is CASSLAAGEDGYTF.